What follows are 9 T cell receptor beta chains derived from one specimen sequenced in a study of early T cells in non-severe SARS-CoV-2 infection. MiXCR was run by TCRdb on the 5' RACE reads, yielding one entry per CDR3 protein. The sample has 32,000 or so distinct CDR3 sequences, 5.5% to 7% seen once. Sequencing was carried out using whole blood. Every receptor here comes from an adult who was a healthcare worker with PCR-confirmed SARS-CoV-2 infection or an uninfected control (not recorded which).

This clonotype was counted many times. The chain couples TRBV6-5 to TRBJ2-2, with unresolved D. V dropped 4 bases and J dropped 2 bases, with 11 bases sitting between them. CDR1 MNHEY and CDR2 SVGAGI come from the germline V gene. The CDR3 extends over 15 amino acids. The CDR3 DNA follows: TGTGCCAGCAGTTTCGAGCTCGGAAACACCGGGGAGCTGTTTTTT. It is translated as CASSFELGNTGELFF.

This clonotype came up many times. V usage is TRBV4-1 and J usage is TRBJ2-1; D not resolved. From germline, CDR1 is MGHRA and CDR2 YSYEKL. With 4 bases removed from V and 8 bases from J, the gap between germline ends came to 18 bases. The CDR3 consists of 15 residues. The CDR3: CASSPPGRLADEQFF. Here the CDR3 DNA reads TGCGCCAGCAGCCCACCCGGGCGGTTGGCAGATGAGCAGTTCTTC.

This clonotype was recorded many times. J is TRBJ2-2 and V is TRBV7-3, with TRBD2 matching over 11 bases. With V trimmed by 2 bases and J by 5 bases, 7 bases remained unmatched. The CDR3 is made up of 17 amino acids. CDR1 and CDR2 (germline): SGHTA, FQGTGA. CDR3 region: CASSLHPSGRRTGELFF. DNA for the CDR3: TGTGCCAGCAGCTTACATCCTAGCGGGAGGCGGACCGGGGAGCTGTTTTTT.

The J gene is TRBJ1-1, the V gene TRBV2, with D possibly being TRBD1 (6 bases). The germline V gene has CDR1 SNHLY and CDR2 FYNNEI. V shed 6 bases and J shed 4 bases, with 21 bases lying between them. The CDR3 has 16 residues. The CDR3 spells CASRSTLTGIGTEAFF. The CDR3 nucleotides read TGTGCCAGCAGGTCCACTCTCACAGGGATTGGCACTGAAGCTTTCTTT.

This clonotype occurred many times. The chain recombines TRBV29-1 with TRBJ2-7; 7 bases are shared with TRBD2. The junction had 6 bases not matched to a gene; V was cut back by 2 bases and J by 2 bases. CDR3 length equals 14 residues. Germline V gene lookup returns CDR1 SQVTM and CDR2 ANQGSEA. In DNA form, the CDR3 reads TGCAGCGTTGAAACGCCTAGCGGAACCTACGAGCAGTACTTC. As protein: CSVETPSGTYEQYF.

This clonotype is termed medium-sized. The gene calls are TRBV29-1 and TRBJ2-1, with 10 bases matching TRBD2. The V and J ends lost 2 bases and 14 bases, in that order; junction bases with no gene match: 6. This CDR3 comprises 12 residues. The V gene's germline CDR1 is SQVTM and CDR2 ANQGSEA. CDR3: CSVELAGGYEFF. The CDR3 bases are TGCAGCGTTGAATTAGCGGGAGGTTATGAGTTCTTC.

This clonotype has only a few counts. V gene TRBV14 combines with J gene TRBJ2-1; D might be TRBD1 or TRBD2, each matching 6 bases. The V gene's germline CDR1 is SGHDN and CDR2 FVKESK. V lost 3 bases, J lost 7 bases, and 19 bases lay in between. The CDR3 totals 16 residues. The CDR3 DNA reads TGTGCCAGCAGCCACCTACTAGCTCCCCAGGGGAATGAGCAGTTCTTC. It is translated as CASSHLLAPQGNEQFF.

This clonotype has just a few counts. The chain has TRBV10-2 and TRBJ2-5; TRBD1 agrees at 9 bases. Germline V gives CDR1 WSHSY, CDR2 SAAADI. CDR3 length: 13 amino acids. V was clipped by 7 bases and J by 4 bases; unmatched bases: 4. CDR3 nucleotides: TGCGCCAGCATCCGGGACAGGGCAGAGACCCAGTACTTC. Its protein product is CASIRDRAETQYF.

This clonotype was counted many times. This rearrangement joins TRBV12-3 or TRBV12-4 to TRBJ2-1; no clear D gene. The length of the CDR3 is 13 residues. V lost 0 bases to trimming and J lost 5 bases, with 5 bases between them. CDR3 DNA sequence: TGTGCCAGCAGTTTAGCCGCCAACAATGAGCAGTTCTTC. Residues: CASSLAANNEQFF.